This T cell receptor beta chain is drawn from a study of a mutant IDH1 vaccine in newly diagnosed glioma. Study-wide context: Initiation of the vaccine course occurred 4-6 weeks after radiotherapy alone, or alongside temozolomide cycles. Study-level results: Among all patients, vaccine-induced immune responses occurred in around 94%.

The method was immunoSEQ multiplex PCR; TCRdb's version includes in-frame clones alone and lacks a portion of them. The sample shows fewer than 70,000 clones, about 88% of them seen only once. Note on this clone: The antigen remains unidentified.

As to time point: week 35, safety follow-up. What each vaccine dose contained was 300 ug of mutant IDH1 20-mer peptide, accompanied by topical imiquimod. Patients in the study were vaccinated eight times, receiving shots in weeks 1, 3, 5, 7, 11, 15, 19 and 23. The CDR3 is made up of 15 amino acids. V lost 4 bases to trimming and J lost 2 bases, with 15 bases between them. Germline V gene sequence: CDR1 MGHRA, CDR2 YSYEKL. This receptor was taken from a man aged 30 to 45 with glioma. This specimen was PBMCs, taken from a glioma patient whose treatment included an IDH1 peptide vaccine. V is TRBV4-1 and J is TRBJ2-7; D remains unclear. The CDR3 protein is CASSLNPDPAYEQYF. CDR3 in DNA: TGCGCCAGCAGCCTAAACCCGGACCCAGCCTACGAGCAGTACTTC.